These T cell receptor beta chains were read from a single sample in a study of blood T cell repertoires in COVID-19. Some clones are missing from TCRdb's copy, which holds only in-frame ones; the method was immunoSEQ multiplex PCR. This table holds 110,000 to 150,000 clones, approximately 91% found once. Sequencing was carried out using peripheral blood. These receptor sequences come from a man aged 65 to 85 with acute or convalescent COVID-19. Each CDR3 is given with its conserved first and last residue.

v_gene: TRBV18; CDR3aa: CASSPSASPGTGGKDPTTNEKLFF
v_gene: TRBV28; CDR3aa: CASSTHKGEQFF
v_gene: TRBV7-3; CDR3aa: CASSLGLEGGELFF
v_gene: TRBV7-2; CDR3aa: CASSYDRDRGLNTEAFF
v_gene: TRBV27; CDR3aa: CASSFNRGRGNEQFF
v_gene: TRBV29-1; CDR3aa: CSVKQGGTEAFF
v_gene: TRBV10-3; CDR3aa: CAISGADDQPQHF
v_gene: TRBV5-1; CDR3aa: CASSGGTSRSNTDTQYF
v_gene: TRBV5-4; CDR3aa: CASSLPDRGEYGYTF
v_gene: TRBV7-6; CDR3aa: CASSWGTSGGSTYNEQFF
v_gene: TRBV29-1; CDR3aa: CSVAGQGAGNTIYF
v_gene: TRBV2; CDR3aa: CASSGDRGGKARVGTEAFF